This TCR beta chain was sequenced during a study of cytomegalovirus exposure and HLA in healthy donors. PCR used 60 Vbeta primers and 13 Jbeta primers. Assay: immunoSEQ multiplex PCR; the TCRdb copy retains only in-frame clones and omits some. The ten most abundant clones cover around 1.7% of a sample with 150,000 or so clones. The germline gives CDR1 SGHTA, CDR2 FQGNSA. V lost 4 bases to trimming and J lost 6 bases, with 10 bases between them. This CDR3 spans 13 amino acids. The receptor comes from a woman aged 45 to 65 in good health and CMV-seronegative. The genes are TRBV7-2 and TRBJ1-5; a possible D gene is TRBD1 (6 bases). The sequenced sample consisted of PBMCs. In DNA, the CDR3 is TGTGCCAGCAGCTGGGACATGAGTCAGCCCCAGCATTTT. Residues: CASSWDMSQPQHF.